This T cell receptor beta chain stems from a study of T cell repertoires in aging, cancer and after chemotherapy. Study-wide background: Patients with glioblastoma brain tumors were sampled before and after temozolomide-based therapy. The whole study produced a dataset of roughly 8.8 million TCR reads.

The study, taken as a whole, reports: Median generation probability rose over the chemotherapy interval in each cancer cohort, suggesting rebound thymic output. Untreated cancer patients had significantly lower blood TCR diversity than age-matched healthy donors.

The CDR3 totals 11 residues. Trimming shortened V by 3 bases and J by 11 bases, and 11 bases separated the two germline ends. In germline, CDR1 is SGHNT, CDR2 YYREEE (reference sequence). TRB rearrangements spanning V, D and J were amplified using mixed TRB-A/B primers. TCRdb re-derived calls from the multiplex PCR reads in MiXCR, one entry per CDR3 protein. The sample comprises some 3,500 distinct CDR3 sequences, around 28% of which are singletons, and roughly a fifth rests with the top ten. Amplification of TCR beta used genomic DNA extracted from peripheral blood. Remarks on this clonotype: What it recognizes is unknown.

Sequenced material: blood. This receptor was identified in a human donor with a solid tumor. This rearrangement joins TRBV5-4 to TRBJ1-1; no firm D call. The CDR3 spells CASSSMGFAFF. DNA for the CDR3: TGTGCCAGCAGCTCGATGGGTTTCGCTTTCTTT.